The clone carrying this T cell receptor beta chain was picked up many times. What it recognizes is unknown. Healthy Russian Caucasian donors spanned ages 6 to 90 years. The authors ran a second PCR of 7 to 11 cycles using a sample-barcoded 5' primer and a J-beta primer mix. Each of the cDNA molecules was tagged by a template-switch adaptor with 12 random nucleotides. TCRdb processed the 5' RACE reads anew with MiXCR; each CDR3 protein has one entry. The repertoire holds 750,000 to 1,000,000 distinct CDR3 sequences, about 29% seen once, with 10% in the top ten. This record belongs to a study of blood T cells in healthy people across ages. Study conclusions and caveats: Diversity of TCR beta per million T cells declined in a roughly linear way with age.

The CDR3 is 15 residues long. Germline trimming cut 1 base from V and 5 bases from J; bases unmatched to any gene: 10. CDR1 is DFQATT, CDR2 SNEGSKA, per germline (reference sequence). This same sample was also part of a study on T cells of mothers and their children. That study adds: Overlap measured in related mother-child pairs was slightly, non-significantly higher than in unrelated pairs.

The chain uses TRBV20-1 and TRBJ2-5, with 7 bases identical to TRBD1. The sequenced sample was blood. The sequence was collected from a woman in her thirties or forties in good health. For the CDR3, the DNA is TGCAGTGCTAGAGTCCACCTGACAGGGCTGGAGACCCAGTACTTC. It specifies CSARVHLTGLETQYF.